This TCR beta chain was sequenced in a study of cytomegalovirus exposure and HLA in healthy donors (TCRdb year 2017). Regarding the study in general: An earlier analysis of under 600 of the donors reported roughly 270 Gb of sequence data and around 110 million unique TCR beta sequences from 150 million to 200 million T cells. Typing coverage differed by locus: A, B, C, DRB1 and DQB1 were typed in roughly 620-640 donors, DQA1 in about 510, DPA1 in around 580, and DPB1 in 450 to 480. Roughly five DR-DQ haplotypes were treated as single units for association and clustering because of strong linkage in the cohort. Class I and class II HLA loci were covered by the typing at four-digit resolution. A separate validation cohort of 100 to 150 different subjects was used in addition to the roughly 700-subject first cohort. Alongside the repertoire data, information on donor age, sex, ethnicity and CMV serostatus was compiled. A later analysis re-analyzed previously published TCR beta repertoires from roughly 630 donors and added high-resolution HLA genotyping to study TCR occurrence patterns. Among roughly 400 genotyped donors of the cohort, an average of approximately 240,000 unique TCR beta nucleotide sequences was sequenced per donor, of which 15% to 20% were non-productive. All discovery cohort repertoires had been generated using a single sequencing platform. The study was designed to test whether signatures of past pathogen exposure could be identified by cataloging public T cell receptors. In a later genetic analysis, genome-wide SNP genotypes for 398 of the 666 donors were used, and that subset was treated as a discovery cohort. Of the roughly 400 genotyped donors, 65% to 90% were placed in the genetic ancestry cluster associated with self-reported Caucasian donors. In the later analysis, no new phenotypic data were used to find candidate immune exposures; instead, reliance was placed on TCR beta sequences and their occurrence across donors. To predict cytomegalovirus infection status, the study brought together high-throughput TCR immunosequencing, statistical association of individual TCRs with disease status, and machine learning. An early release that covered fewer than 750 HLA-typed donors contained about 300 gigabases of sequencing data and 80 million or so unique TCR sequences. The study profiled the T cell repertoires of hundreds of subjects by immunosequencing and related them to cytomegalovirus serostatus. In an earlier analysis of roughly 540 of the donors, high-throughput TCR beta sequencing was used to judge whether each TCR beta V gene segment behaved as functional or pseudogenic. Summary of the overall study and its limitations: This cohort had only TCR beta chains sequenced, and the lack of alpha or paired-chain data limited which features could be detected. It was suggested by the authors that the approach could potentially be generalized to other disease states and immunological phenotypes. Broadly in line with IMGT annotations, most TCR beta V segments showed up in productive rearrangements about 90% or about 30% of the time in an earlier analysis of several hundred of the donors. Roughly uniform sequencing depth across donors was assumed in presence/absence analyses, although this assumption may not hold. A later genetic analysis reported fewer N-insertions in productive TCRs among donors in an Asian-associated ancestry cluster than the 666-donor mean. A cluster of highly shared sequence variants was judged likely to be a technical artifact of the sequencing pipeline. According to a later analysis, TCR association rates differed among HLA loci, with DRB1 alleles showing the most associated TCRs and HLA-C alleles showing the fewest. The earlier analysis of a few hundred of the donors excluded some 15 rarely observed V segments, including chromosome 9 orphons, because counts were too low. In a later analysis, several top co-occurrence clusters were reported to appear linked to parvovirus B19, influenza, CMV and Epstein-Barr virus. Some IMGT-functional V segments, including TRBV6-2 and TRBV6-3, could not be distinguished by the 87-base-pair reads and were therefore excluded. Linkage disequilibrium might explain the correlated functional status among segregating V segments, but an unknown experimental factor could not be ruled out. In a later analysis, most CMV-associated TCR beta chains were found to appear HLA-restricted, with HLA associations seemingly driven largely by CMV exposure. Across donors, most TCR sequences were observed very rarely, whereas some public TCRs were present in many individuals. CMV serostatus was the only immune exposure information available for the cohort. Because HLA typing was missing for some donors at each locus, association tests included only the typed subset. In a later genetic analysis, a missense DCLRE1C variant was associated with V-gene and J-gene trimming of TCR beta chains, and the association was replicated in an independent cohort. The classifier was reported to diagnose cytomegalovirus status with high specificity and sensitivity in both the original cohort and the validation cohort. A later analysis found that HLA-associated TCR beta chains were more clonally expanded and had lower generation probabilities than equally common non-associated chains. A further reported finding was that TCR beta sequences accurately predicted the HLA-A and HLA-B alleles for most subjects in the first cohort. At a false discovery rate of 0.05, a later analysis linked 15,000 to 20,000 TCR beta sequences to specific HLA alleles. A few of the identified cytomegalovirus-associated TCR beta chains were confirmed in vitro to be specific for cytomegalovirus antigens. When HLA alleles, especially DR and DQ, strongly co-occurred, attributing TCR associations to individual alleles was difficult. A total of about 150 TCR beta chains were listed by the study as associated with cytomegalovirus.

From V the trimming removes 3 bases and from J it removes 6 bases, while the gene matches leave 8 bases of the junction unaccounted for. From cysteine to phenylalanine, the CDR3 is 16 amino acids long. Only the CDR3 DNA is retained, 48 bases long and in frame from the first base. Per the germline V gene (reference sequence), MNHNY is the CDR1 and SVGAGI is the CDR2. The cohort was made up of under 800 healthy bone marrow donors. At the time of sampling, every cohort member was nominally healthy, though immune exposures that went unrecorded were likely present. The donor tested CMV seronegative, placing the donor among the 352 seronegative members of the cohort. Every donor gave a peripheral blood sample, and the peripheral blood mononuclear cells from that sample were used for TCR beta sequencing. The Qiagen DNeasy Blood Extraction Kit was used to extract genomic DNA from the blood cell samples. This clone was found a few times. The clone's antigen remains unknown. The record has no base qualities; no much larger clone is one base away.

Libraries came from the immunoSEQ multiplex PCR assay. For the multiplex PCR, a mixture combining 60 forward primers for TCR Vbeta segments and 13 reverse primers for TCR Jbeta segments was used. Amplification of the CDR3 region of rearranged TCR beta genes was performed with a multiplex PCR assay on genomic DNA. The amplified TCR beta libraries were sequenced on the Illumina HiSeq System as 87-base-pair reads. Per the source publication's procedure: A later analysis counted approximately 74 million unique TCR beta chains across the 550 to 800 repertoires, and around 12 million of these chains were shared by at least two donors. A nearest-neighbor algorithm error-corrected the raw reads and collapsed the reads into unique sequences, merging closely related sequences to remove PCR and sequencing errors. Alignment of CDR3 sequences to IMGT reference sequences was used to assign V, D and J gene segments. For a sequence to be retained, at least a six-nucleotide match to both a V gene segment and a J gene segment was required. Rearrangements were classified as productive when the CDR3 lacked stop codons and remained in frame with V and J, and all other rearrangements were classified as non-productive. Following IMGT convention, CDR3 was defined as the stretch from the second conserved V-encoded cysteine up to the conserved J-encoded phenylalanine. In an earlier analysis of around 600 of the donors, sequences lacking an unambiguous match to a single V gene segment were excluded. In an earlier analysis of roughly 500 of the donors, V segments were called functional above 56.7% productive rearrangements and were called segregating when the between-donor standard deviation exceeded 5%. To diagnose cytomegalovirus status from the catalog of TCR beta chain sequences, a statistical classification framework was built. V and J gene assignment, in a later analysis, came from comparing TCR nucleotide sequences with IMGT/GENE-DB human TR gene sequences. A later analysis assigned CDR3 sequences and most-parsimonious VDJ recombination scenarios with the TCRdist pipeline. A later analysis defined each TCR beta chain by its CDR3 amino acid sequence plus V-gene family, and excluded reads lacking a unique V-gene family. As a way to deal with suspected cross-contamination and a sequencing artifact, a later analysis dropped 450 to 600 nucleotide sequences that were highly shared and had low generation probability. In a later analysis, a clonal expansion index was calculated for each public chain from normalized within-repertoire ranks of inferred template counts. In a later analysis, generation probabilities were computed with a VDJ recombination model fitted to out-of-frame rearrangements, and the resulting probabilities were checked against IGoR. In a later analysis, TCR-TCR, TCR-HLA and TCR-CMV co-occurrence was scored with hypergeometric tests, and a repertoire-size bias correction was applied to TCR pairs. False discovery rates were estimated in a later analysis by permuting HLA or CMV assignments 20 times. In a later analysis, co-occurring TCRs were grouped with DBSCAN, and TCRdist sequence similarity was added when clustering was performed within HLA-allele-positive subsets. For co-occurrence clustering, repertoires with fewer than 30,000 or more than 120,000 public chains were excluded, along with roughly 5 repertoires with anomalous nucleotide sharing. Here the immuneACCESS table is served through TCRdb, limited to in-frame sequences with V and J called. Missing clones are a known gap in these copies; in checked studies unresolved V genes cover under half, and the rest lacks a known reason. V and J calls and clone size are given by that table; D and trimming were obtained from the DNA. In this sample the table shows approximately 74,000 clones, approximately 80% of which occur a single time. Under 3% of the sample is taken by the ten largest.

The origin of this receptor is a woman in her 30s in good health and CMV-seronegative. The chain is assembled from TRBV6-6 and TRBJ1-4; TRBD1 agrees with 9 junctional bases. Sequencing was carried out using PBMCs. Read as DNA, the sequence is TGTGCCAGCAGTTATGGTCATCGGACAGGGGATGAAAAACTGTTTTTT. It specifies CASSYGHRTGDEKLFF.